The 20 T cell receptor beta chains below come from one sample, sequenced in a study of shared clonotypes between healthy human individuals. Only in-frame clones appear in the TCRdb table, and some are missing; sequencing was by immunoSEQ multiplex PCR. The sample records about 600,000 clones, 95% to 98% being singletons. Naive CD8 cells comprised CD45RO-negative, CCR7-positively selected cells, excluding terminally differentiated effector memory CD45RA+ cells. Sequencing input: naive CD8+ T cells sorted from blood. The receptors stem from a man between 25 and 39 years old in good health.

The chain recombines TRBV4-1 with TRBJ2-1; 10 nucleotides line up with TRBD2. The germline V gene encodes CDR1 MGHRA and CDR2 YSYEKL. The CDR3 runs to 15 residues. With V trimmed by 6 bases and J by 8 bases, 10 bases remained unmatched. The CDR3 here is CASRKTGTSAYEQFF. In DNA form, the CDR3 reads TGCGCCAGCAGGAAGACCGGGACTAGCGCGTATGAGCAGTTCTTC.

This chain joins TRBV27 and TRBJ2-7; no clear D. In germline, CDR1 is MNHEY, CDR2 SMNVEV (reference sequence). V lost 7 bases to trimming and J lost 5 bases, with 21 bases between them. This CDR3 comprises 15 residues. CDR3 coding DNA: TGTGCCAGCACCCCAGGCCCGCCTGCCGCGGACGAGCAGTACTTC. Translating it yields CASTPGPPAADEQYF.

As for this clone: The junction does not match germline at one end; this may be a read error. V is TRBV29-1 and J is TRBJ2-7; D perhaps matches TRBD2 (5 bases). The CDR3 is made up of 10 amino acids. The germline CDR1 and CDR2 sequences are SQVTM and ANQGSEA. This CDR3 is CSVQSGELTF. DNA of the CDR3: TGCAGCGTTCAGTCCGGGGAGCTAACCTTC.

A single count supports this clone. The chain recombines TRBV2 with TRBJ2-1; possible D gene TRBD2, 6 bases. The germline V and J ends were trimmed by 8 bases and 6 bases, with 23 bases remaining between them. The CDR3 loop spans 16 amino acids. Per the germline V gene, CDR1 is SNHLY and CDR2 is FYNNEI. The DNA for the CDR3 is TGTGCCAGCGCCTCGGAGGGGACGGGGCTATTCAATGAGCAGTTCTTC. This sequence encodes CASASEGTGLFNEQFF.

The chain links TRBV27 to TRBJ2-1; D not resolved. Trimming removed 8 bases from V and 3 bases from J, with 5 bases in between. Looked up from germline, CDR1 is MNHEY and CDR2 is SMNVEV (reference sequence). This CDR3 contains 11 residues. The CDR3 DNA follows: TGTGCCAGCGGGGACTACAATGAGCAGTTCTTC. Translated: CASGDYNEQFF.

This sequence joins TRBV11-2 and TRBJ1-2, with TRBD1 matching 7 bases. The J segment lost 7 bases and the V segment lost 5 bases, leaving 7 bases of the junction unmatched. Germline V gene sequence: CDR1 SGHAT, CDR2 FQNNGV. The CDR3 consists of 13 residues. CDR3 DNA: TGTGCCAGCAGCGCCCGACAGGGTTCTGGCTACACCTTC. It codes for CASSARQGSGYTF.

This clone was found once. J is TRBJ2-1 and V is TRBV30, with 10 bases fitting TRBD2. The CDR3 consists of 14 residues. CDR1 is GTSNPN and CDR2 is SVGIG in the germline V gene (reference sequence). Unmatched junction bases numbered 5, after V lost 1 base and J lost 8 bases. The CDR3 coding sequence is TGTGCCTGGAGTGCTCTAGCGGGAGTGGATGAGCAGTTCTTC. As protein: CAWSALAGVDEQFF. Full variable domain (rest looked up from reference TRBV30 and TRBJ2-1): SQTIHQWPATLVQPVGSPLSLECTVEGTSNPNLYWYRQAAGRGLQLLFYSVGIGQISSEVPQNLSASRPQDRQFILSSKKLLLSDSGFYLCAWSALAGVDEQFFGPGTRLTVL.

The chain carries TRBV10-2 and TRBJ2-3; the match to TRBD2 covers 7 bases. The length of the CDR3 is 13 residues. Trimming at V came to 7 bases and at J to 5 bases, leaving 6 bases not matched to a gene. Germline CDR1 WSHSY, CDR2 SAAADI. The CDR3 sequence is CASTPPSGDTQYF. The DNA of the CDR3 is TGCGCCAGCACCCCCCCTAGCGGAGATACGCAGTATTTT.

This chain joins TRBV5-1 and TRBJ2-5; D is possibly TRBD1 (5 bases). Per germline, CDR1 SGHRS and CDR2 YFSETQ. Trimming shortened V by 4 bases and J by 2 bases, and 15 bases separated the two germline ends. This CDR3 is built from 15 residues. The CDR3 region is CASSPYQRGQETQYF. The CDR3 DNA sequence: TGCGCCAGCAGCCCTTACCAAAGGGGTCAAGAGACCCAGTACTTC.

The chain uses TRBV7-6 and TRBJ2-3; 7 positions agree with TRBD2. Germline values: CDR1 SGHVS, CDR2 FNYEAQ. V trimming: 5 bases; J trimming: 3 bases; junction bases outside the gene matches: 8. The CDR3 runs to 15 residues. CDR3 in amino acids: CASSISGPRTDTQYF. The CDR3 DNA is TGTGCCAGCAGCATTAGCGGGCCGCGAACAGATACGCAGTATTTT.

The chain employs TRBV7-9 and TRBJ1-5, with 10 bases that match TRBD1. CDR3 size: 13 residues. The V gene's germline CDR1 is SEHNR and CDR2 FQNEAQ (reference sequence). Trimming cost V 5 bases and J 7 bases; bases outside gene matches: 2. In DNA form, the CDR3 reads TGTGCCAGCAGCCCGACAGGGGGCCAGCCCCAGCATTTT. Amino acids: CASSPTGGQPQHF.

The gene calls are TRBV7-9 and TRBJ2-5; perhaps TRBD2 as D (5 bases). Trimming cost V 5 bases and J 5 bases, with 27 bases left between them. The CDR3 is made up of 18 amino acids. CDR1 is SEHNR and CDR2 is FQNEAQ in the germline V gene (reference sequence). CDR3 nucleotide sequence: TGTGCCAGCAGCACGTTAACATCCAATAGCGTTACCAGGGAGACCCAGTACTTC. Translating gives CASSTLTSNSVTRETQYF.

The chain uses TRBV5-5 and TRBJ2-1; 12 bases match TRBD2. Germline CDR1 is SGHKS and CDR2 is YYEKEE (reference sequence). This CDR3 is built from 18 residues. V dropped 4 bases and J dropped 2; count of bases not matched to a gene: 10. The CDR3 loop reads CASSPTSGRVAAYNEQFF. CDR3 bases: TGTGCCAGCAGCCCGACTAGCGGGAGAGTTGCCGCCTACAATGAGCAGTTCTTC.

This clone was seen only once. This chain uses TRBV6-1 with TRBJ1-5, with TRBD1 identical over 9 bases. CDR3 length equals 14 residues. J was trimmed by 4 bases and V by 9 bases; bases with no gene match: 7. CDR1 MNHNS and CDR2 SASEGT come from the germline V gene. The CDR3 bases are TGTGCCAGTTTCGGGACAGGGACAAATCAGCCCCAGCATTTT. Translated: CASFGTGTNQPQHF.

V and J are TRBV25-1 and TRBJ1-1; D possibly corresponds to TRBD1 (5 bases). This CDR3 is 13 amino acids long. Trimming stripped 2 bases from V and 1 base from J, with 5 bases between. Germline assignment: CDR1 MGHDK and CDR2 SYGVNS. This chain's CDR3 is CASSERGNTEAFF. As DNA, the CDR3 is TGTGCCAGCAGTGAAAGGGGGAACACTGAAGCTTTCTTT. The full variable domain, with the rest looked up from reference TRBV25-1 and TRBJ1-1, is EADIYQTPRYLVIGTGKKITLECSQTMGHDKMYWYQQDPGMELHLIHYSYGVNSTEKGDLSSESTVSRIRTEHFPLTLESARPSHTSQYLCASSERGNTEAFFGQGTRLTVV.

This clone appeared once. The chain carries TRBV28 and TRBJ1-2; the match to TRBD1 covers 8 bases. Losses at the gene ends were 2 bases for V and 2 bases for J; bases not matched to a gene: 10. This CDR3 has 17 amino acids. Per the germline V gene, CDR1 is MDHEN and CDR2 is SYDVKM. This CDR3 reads CASSLGWGTGDNYGYTF. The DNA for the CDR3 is TGTGCCAGCAGTTTAGGGTGGGGGACAGGAGACAACTATGGCTACACCTTC.

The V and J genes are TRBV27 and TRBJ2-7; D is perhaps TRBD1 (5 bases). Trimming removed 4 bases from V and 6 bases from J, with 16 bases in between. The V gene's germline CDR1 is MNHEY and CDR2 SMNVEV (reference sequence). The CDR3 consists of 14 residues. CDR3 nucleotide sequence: TGTGCCAGCAGTTCGTTATCAGGGTTGGGCGAGCAGTACTTC. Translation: CASSSLSGLGEQYF.

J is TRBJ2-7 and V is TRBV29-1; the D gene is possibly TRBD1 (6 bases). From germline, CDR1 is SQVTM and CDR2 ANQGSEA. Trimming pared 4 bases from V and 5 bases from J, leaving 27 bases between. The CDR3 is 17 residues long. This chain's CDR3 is CSVGGRGSSTVGNEQYF. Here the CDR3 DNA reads TGCAGCGTTGGGGGCAGGGGCTCTTCTACGGTCGGGAACGAGCAGTACTTC.

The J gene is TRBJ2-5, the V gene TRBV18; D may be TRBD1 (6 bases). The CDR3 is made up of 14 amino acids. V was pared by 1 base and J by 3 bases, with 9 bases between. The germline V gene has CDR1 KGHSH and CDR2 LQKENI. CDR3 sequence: CASSPLKGEETQYF. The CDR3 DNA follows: TGTGCCAGCTCACCACTTAAGGGGGAAGAGACCCAGTACTTC.

CDR3 DNA sequence: TGCGCCAGCAGCCAAGAACCCGACCCAGCGGACTCCTACAATGAGCAGTTCTTC. It specifies CASSQEPDPADSYNEQFF. The rearrangement joins TRBV4-1 to TRBJ2-1; perhaps TRBD2 as D (5 bases). The CDR3 sequence is 18 residues long. Germline V CDR1 and CDR2: MGHRA, YSYEKL. Deletions cut 0 bases from V and 0 bases from J, with 15 bases between.